The source of this T cell receptor beta chain is a study of Tregs in tolerant kidney transplant recipients. Produced via immunoSEQ multiplex PCR; TCRdb's table is partial and in-frame only. The sample includes 68,000 or so clones, about four fifths seen only once; the top ten take about 4%. V was trimmed by 1 base and J by 4 bases, leaving 5 bases between them. This CDR3 is 13 amino acids long. Germline-derived CDR1 and CDR2 are SGHTA and FQGNSA. This TCR derives from a human donor in good health. The source material was CD4+ T cells from blood. The V gene is TRBV7-2, the J gene TRBJ1-5; no reliable D call. In DNA form, the CDR3 reads TGTGCCAGCAGCTTAGGGTGGAATCAGCCCCAGCATTTT. Amino acid sequence: CASSLGWNQPQHF.